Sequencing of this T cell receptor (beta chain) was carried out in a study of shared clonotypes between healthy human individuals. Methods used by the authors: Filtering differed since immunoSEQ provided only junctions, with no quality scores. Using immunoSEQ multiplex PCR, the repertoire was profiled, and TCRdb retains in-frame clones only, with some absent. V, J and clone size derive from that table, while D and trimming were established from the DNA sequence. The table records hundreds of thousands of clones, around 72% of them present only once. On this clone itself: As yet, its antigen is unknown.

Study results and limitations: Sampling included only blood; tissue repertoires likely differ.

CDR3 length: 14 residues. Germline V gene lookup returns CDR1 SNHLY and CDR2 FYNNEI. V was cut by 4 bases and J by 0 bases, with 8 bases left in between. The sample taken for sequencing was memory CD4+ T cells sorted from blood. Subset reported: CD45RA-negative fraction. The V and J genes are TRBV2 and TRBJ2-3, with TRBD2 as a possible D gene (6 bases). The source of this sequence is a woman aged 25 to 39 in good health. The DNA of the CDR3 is TGTGCCAGCAGTGCCAGCGGGAGCACAGATACGCAGTATTTT. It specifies CASSASGSTDTQYF. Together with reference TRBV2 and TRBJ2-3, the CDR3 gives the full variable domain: EPEVTQTPSHQVTQMGQEVILRCVPISNHLYFYWYRQILGQKVEFLVSFYNNEISEKSEIFDDQFSVERPDGSNFTLKIRSTKLEDSAMYFCASSASGSTDTQYFGPGTRLTVL.